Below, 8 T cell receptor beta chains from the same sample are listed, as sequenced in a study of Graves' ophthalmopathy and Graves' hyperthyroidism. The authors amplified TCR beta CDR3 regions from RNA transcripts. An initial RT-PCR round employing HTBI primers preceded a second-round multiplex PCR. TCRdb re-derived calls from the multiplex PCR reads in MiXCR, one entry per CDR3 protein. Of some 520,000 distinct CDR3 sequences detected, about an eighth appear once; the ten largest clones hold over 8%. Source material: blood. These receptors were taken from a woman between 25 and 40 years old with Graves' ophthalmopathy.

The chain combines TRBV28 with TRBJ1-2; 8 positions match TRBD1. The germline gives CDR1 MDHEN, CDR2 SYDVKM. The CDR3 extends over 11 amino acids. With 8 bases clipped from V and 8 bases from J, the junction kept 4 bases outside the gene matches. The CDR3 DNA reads TGTGCCAGCGGGGACAGGAGAGGCTACACCTTC. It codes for CASGDRRGYTF.

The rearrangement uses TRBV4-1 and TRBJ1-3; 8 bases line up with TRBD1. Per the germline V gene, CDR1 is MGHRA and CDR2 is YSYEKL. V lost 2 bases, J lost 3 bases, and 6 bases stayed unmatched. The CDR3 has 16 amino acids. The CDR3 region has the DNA TGCGCCAGCAGCCAACGCAGACAGGGGCTTGGAAACACCATATATTTT. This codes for CASSQRRQGLGNTIYF.

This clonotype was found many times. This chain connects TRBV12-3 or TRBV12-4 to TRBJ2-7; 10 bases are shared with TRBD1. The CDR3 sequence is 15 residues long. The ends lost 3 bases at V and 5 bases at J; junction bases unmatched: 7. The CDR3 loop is CASSFGQDRGDEQYF. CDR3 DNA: TGTGCCAGCAGTTTCGGGCAGGACAGGGGGGACGAGCAGTACTTC.

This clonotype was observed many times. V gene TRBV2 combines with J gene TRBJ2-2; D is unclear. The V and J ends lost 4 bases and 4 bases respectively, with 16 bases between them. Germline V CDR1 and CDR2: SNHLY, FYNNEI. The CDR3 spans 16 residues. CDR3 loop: CASSVESVSGTGELFF. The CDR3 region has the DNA TGTGCCAGCAGTGTCGAGTCCGTTAGTGGCACCGGGGAGCTGTTTTTT. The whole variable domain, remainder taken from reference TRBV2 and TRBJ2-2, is EPEVTQTPSHQVTQMGQEVILRCVPISNHLYFYWYRQILGQKVEFLVSFYNNEISEKSEIFDDQFSVERPDGSNFTLKIRSTKLEDSAMYFCASSVESVSGTGELFFGEGSRLTVL.

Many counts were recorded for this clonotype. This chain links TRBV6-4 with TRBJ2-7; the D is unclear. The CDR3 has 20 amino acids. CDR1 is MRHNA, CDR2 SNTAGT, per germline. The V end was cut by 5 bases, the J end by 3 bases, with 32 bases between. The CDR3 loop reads CASSPVWSFKPGPTLYEQYF. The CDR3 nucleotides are TGTGCCAGCAGTCCCGTATGGTCTTTTAAACCGGGCCCAACCCTCTACGAGCAGTACTTC.

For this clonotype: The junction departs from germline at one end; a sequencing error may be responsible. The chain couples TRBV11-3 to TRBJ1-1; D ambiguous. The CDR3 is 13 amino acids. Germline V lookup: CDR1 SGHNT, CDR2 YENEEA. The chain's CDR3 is CASSLFRNTEACF. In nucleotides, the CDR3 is TGTGCCAGCAGCTTATTCCGGAACACTGAAGCTTGCTTT.

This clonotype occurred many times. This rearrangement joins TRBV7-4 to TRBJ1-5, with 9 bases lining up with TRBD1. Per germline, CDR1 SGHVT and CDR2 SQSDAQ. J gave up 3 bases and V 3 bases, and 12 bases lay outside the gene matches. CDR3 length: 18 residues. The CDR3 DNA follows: TGTGCCAGCAGCTTGGCGGGACAGGGTTTTTGTGACAATCAGCCCCAGCATTTT. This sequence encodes CASSLAGQGFCDNQPQHF.

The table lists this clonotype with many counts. The CDR3 DNA reads TGTGCCAGCAAACAGGAGCGGGCAGCTTTGGGCTATGGCTACACCTTC. Encoded protein: CASKQERAALGYGYTF. This rearrangement joins TRBV6-1 to TRBJ1-2, with a tentative D call TRBD1 (5 bases). Germline CDR1 and CDR2: MNHNS and SASEGT. V was clipped by 7 bases and J by 4 bases, with 22 bases between them. The CDR3 is 16 residues long.